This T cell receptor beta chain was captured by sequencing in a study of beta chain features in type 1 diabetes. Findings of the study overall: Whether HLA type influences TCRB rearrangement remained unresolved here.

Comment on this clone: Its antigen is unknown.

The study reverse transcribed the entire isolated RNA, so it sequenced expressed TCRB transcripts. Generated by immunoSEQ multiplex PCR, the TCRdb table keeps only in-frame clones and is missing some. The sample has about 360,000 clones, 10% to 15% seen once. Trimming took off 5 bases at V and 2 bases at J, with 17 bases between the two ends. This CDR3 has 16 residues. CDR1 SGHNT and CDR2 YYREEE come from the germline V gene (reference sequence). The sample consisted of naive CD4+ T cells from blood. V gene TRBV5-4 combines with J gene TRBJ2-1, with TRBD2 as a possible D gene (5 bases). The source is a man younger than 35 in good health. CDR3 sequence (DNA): TGTGCCAGCAGTTCCGAAGGCGCCGGGGCCTACAATGAGCAGTTCTTC. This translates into CASSSEGAGAYNEQFF.